This entry is about one TCR beta chain. This entry is derived from a study of T cell changes during pregnancy in multiple sclerosis. Germline CDR1 and CDR2: SGHTA and FQGNSA. The CDR3 runs to 12 residues. Sequencing used immunoSEQ multiplex PCR; TCRdb keeps in-frame clones, though not all of them. Here the sample spans tens of thousands of clones, 85% to 95% being singletons. This material consisted of CD8+ T cells from peripheral blood mononuclear cells, taken in the third trimester of pregnancy. This clonotype originated in a female donor in good health, enrolled as a control in a pregnancy study. The chain has TRBV7-2 and TRBJ1-1; unclear D gene. CDR3 residues: CGVATLNTEAFF. In DNA, the CDR3 is TGTGGAGTAGCTACCTTAAACACTGAAGCTTTCTTT.